This T cell receptor (beta chain) was identified during a study of T cells expressing NK-cell markers (dated by TCRdb to 2020 to 2021). General notes on the study: In sorted CD3+CD56+NKG2C+, CD3+CD56+NKG2C- and CD3+CD56-NKG2C+ T-cell subsets from roughly 8 donors, TCR beta-chain repertoires were profiled. Of the eight sequenced donors, seven were found to be HCMV-seropositive and one was found to be HCMV-seronegative. All eight donors whose samples were sequenced were randomly selected healthy volunteers, three of them men and five women. Libraries were sequenced as 2 x 150 bp reads on Illumina HiSeq 2000/2500, MiSeq or NextSeq.

HCMV-specific IgG was detected in serum with a commercial ELISA kit to determine HCMV serostatus. Peripheral blood mononuclear cells were isolated from blood by Ficoll density gradient centrifugation. From the germline V gene, CDR1 is SGHRS and CDR2 is YFSETQ. The CDR3 goes from the cysteine to the phenylalanine over 14 residues. No DNA is listed. The paper's findings and limits, for the study overall: For five or six donors, the dominant CD3+CD56+NKG2C+ clonotypes were among the top 10 CD8+ clonotypes and accounted for about 1.0-7.5% of CD8+ T cells. Whether the expanded NKG2C-expressing T cell clones were specific for HCMV antigens remained unclear. Those dominant clonotypes were again the most abundant among CD3+CD56-NKG2C+ cells in a few donors, at roughly 25-60.1%.

Sequencer: Illumina HiSeq 2000. TCR beta cDNA libraries were made by 5'RACE template switching that added a universal primer site and unique molecular identifiers. Synthesis of cDNA was primed from the TCR beta constant segment and was followed by two consecutive PCR amplification steps. In the paper's pipeline: MIGEC handled demultiplexing of the reads and grouping by UMI, while MiTCR was used to assemble and quantify clonotypes. To exclude erroneous sequences, only TCR cDNA sequences supported by at least two reads were retained. The tcR package was used for downstream repertoire analysis, with clonotypes matched between fractions based on CDR3 nucleotide sequence plus V segment. VDJmatch was used to annotate antigen specificity against VDJdb, with one amino acid substitution allowed in CDR3. The reads, reprocessed by TCRdb, yield one row per CDR3 protein sequence and no DNA. TCRdb's processing, not the study's, gives the V and J calls here. The record for this sample contains approximately 550,000 distinct CDR3 sequences. Roughly 3.5% of the sample rests with the top ten.

Concerning this clonotype: What antigen it recognizes has not been identified.

Here the chain combines TRBV5-1 and TRBJ2-3; TCRdb outputs TRBD2, but without DNA this stays unchecked. The source material was blood T cells: a sorted CD56 or NKG2C T cell subset, CD4+ or CD8+ T cells, or bulk PBMC T cells (not recorded which). This receptor was taken from a man between 18 and 29 years old in good health. Donor details come from another sample of the same person, matched by shared clones. The CDR3 is CASSLEGLPTTRSF.